The 10 T cell receptor beta chains presented below share a single source sample, sequenced in a study of T cell responses to AZD1222 COVID-19 vaccine (dated by TCRdb to the early 2020s). The library was prepared using the immunoSEQ multiplex PCR assay. TCRdb took over this immuneACCESS table, retaining in-frame rearrangements with V and J assigned. Such tables are incomplete; in checked studies, under half of the missing clones stem from an unresolved V gene, and the remainder is unexplained. The sample records tens of thousands of clones, around four fifths of which are singletons. The leading ten clones occupy approximately 5.4% of the sample. The time point label, read with the paper, signifies: baseline before first vaccination. The sequenced sample was peripheral blood, obtained on day 0 of AZD1222 vaccination. The receptors here all came from an adult in good health.

The chain carries TRBV28 and TRBJ1-2; no definite D call. This CDR3 comprises 12 residues. The V gene's germline CDR1 is MDHEN and CDR2 SYDVKM. V shed 5 bases and J shed 4 bases, with 8 bases lying between them. CDR3 bases: TGTGCCAGCAGTCCACCTGGCTATGGCTACACCTTC. Its protein is CASSPPGYGYTF.

This clone was counted a single time. The V call is TRBV27, the J call TRBJ2-1; 10 bases agree with TRBD2. This CDR3 comprises 14 residues. The germline V gene encodes CDR1 MNHEY and CDR2 SMNVEV (reference sequence). The junction had 4 bases not matched to a gene; V was cut back by 5 bases and J by 6 bases. The CDR3 nucleotides read TGTGCCAGCAGTCCCTGGACTAGCGGCAATGAGCAGTTCTTC. This gives the protein CASSPWTSGNEQFF.

Written as DNA, the CDR3 is TGTGCCAGCAGCTTGGACCAAGACACTGAAGCTTTCTTT. This gives the protein CASSLDQDTEAFF. The chain uses TRBV5-4 and TRBJ1-1; D gene unclear. Trimming cost V 0 bases and J 3 bases, with 6 bases left between them. This CDR3 region has 13 residues. CDR1 and CDR2 (germline): SGHNT, YYREEE (reference sequence).

This chain uses TRBV12-3 or TRBV12-4 with TRBJ1-1; D uncertain. The CDR3 is 11 residues long. Trimming removed 3 bases from V and 7 bases from J, with 6 bases in between. The CDR3 loop is CASSLSGEAFF. The CDR3, as DNA: TGTGCCAGCAGTTTGAGCGGTGAAGCTTTCTTT.

The chain combines TRBV7-9 with TRBJ2-5; TRBD2 is a possible D gene (5 bases). Germline lookup yields CDR1 SEHNR and CDR2 FQNEAQ (reference sequence). CDR3 length equals 16 residues. Trimming took off 2 bases at V and 1 base at J, with 14 bases between the two ends. CDR3 loop: CASSLRVASGQETQYF. CDR3 bases: TGTGCCAGCAGCTTAAGAGTGGCGAGCGGCCAAGAGACCCAGTACTTC.

The chain carries TRBV2 and TRBJ2-4; D is undetermined. Germline loops: CDR1 SNHLY, CDR2 FYNNEI. The CDR3 length is 13 residues. V was pared by 3 bases and J by 6 bases, with 9 bases between. This CDR3 is CASSDRWGNIQYF. The CDR3 nucleotides are TGTGCCAGCAGTGACAGGTGGGGAAACATTCAGTACTTC.

The chain links TRBV10-1 to TRBJ1-6; D gene ambiguous. This CDR3 has 10 residues. Trimming removed 8 bases at V and 10 bases at J, with 6 bases between. Germline CDR1 WNHNN, CDR2 SYGVQD (reference sequence). CDR3: CASLRSPLHF. CDR3 nucleotides: TGCGCCAGCTTAAGGTCACCCCTCCACTTT.

The genes are TRBV4-1 and TRBJ2-3; 8 bases agree with TRBD2. This CDR3 is 19 amino acids long. Germline assignment: CDR1 MGHRA and CDR2 YSYEKL. The J segment lost 1 base and the V segment lost 0 bases, leaving 12 bases of the junction unmatched. The CDR3 DNA reads as TGCGCCAGCAGCCAAGAGCCCCATGTGCTAGCGGGTCGCACAGATACGCAGTATTTT. Its translation: CASSQEPHVLAGRTDTQYF.

The chain has TRBV24-1 and TRBJ2-1, with 9 bases that match TRBD1. The CDR3 runs to 16 residues. Germline assignment: CDR1 KGHDR and CDR2 SFDVKD. Trimming removed 3 bases from V and 8 bases from J; junction bases left unmatched: 10. CDR3 in DNA: TGTGCCACCAGTGATCTCTCCGGGACAGGGATCGATGAGCAGTTCTTC. It specifies CATSDLSGTGIDEQFF.

The chain carries TRBV20-1 and TRBJ1-1; perhaps TRBD1 as D (5 bases). CDR1 and CDR2 from the germline V gene are DFQATT and SNEGSKA (reference sequence). The V end was cut by 6 bases, the J end by 5 bases, with 10 bases between. The CDR3 length is 11 residues. For the CDR3, the DNA is TGCAGTGCCCCGGGGGGGACTGAAGCTTTCTTT. It yields the protein CSAPGGTEAFF.